Below, 18 T cell receptor beta chains from the same sample are listed, as sequenced in a study of T-cell reconstitution after alpha-beta-depleted transplantation in children. This sample's TCRbeta library carried unique molecular identifier barcodes. TCRdb independently ran MiXCR on the PCR reads; one entry per CDR3 protein. Of 490,000 or so distinct CDR3 sequences detected, 12% appear once; the ten largest clones hold about 5.4%. Sequenced material: PBMCs from the stem cell graft donor, taken from the stem cell graft. Source of these receptors: a human donor who donated a stem cell graft to a child with combined immunodeficiency.

This chain connects TRBV12-3 or TRBV12-4 to TRBJ2-1, with TRBD2 as a possible D gene (5 bases). The CDR3 is 13 residues long. V was shortened by 7 bases and J by 5 bases, with 12 bases between the two germline ends. The chain's CDR3 is CASNLDGNNEQFF. CDR3 sequence (DNA): TGTGCCAGCAACCTCGACGGGAACAATGAGCAGTTCTTC.

The sample holds a few counts of this clonotype. This rearrangement joins TRBV12-3 or TRBV12-4 to TRBJ1-1; 10 nucleotides agree with TRBD1. V was clipped by 5 bases and J by 0 bases; unmatched bases: 9. The CDR3 spans 17 residues. The DNA of the CDR3 is TGTGCCAGCAGTCCCGACGGGACAGGGGTTATGAACACTGAAGCTTTCTTT. Amino acid sequence: CASSPDGTGVMNTEAFF.

This clonotype was observed a handful of times. The chain recombines TRBV4-3 with TRBJ2-5, with D possibly matching TRBD1 (6 bases). V lost 1 base to trimming and J lost 5 bases, with 14 bases between them. This CDR3 spans 15 amino acids. Germline V CDR1 and CDR2: LGHNA, YSLEER. The CDR3 DNA reads TGCGCCAGCAGCCAAGTGGGCAGGGGTAGGGAGACCCAGTACTTC. This gives the protein CASSQVGRGRETQYF.

This clonotype has just a few counts. The rearrangement links TRBV6-5 to TRBJ2-7, with unresolved D. V was pared by 0 bases and J by 1 base, with 10 bases between. The CDR3 is 15 residues long. Germline CDR1 is MNHEY and CDR2 is SVGAGI. The CDR3, as DNA: TGTGCCAGCAGTTACTCGTACACGGCTTCCTACGAGCAGTACTTC. It yields the protein CASSYSYTASYEQYF.

In its sample, this clonotype was seen a few times. The V call is TRBV20-1, the J call TRBJ2-3; 12 nucleotides align to TRBD2. The CDR3 length is 17 residues. V dropped 0 bases and J dropped 8; count of bases not matched to a gene: 12. Germline V CDR1 and CDR2: DFQATT, SNEGSKA (reference sequence). CDR3 sequence: CSARDTRLAGGPGTQYF. The CDR3 region has the DNA TGCAGTGCTAGAGATACCCGTCTAGCGGGGGGGCCAGGTACGCAGTATTTT.

This clonotype came up once. The CDR3 sequence is CASSYSLVGLAGAFEQFF. Here the CDR3 DNA reads TGTGCCAGCAGTTACTCACTCGTAGGGCTAGCGGGAGCCTTTGAGCAGTTCTTC. This sequence joins TRBV6-5 and TRBJ2-1, with TRBD2 identical over 10 bases. The V and J ends lost 0 bases and 9 bases, in that order; junction bases with no gene match: 14. This CDR3 has 18 residues. From germline, CDR1 is MNHEY and CDR2 SVGAGI.

This sequence joins TRBV7-9 and TRBJ2-7; D uncertain. CDR1 is SEHNR and CDR2 is FQNEAQ in the germline V gene (reference sequence). Trimming took 4 bases from V and 2 from J, leaving 18 bases between them. This CDR3 is 16 amino acids long. The CDR3 coding sequence is TGTGCCAGCAGCTCTGGACCGGCCCGACCGGCCTACGAGCAGTACTTC. Its translation: CASSSGPARPAYEQYF.

The chain joins TRBV5-1 to TRBJ2-7; 7 bases agree with TRBD1. The germline gives CDR1 SGHRS, CDR2 YFSETQ. The CDR3 totals 15 residues. V gave up 4 bases and J gave up 0 bases; unmatched junction bases: 7. The CDR3 here is CASSTSTGSSYEQYF. CDR3 sequence (DNA): TGCGCCAGCAGCACCTCGACAGGGAGCTCCTACGAGCAGTACTTC.

The chain is built from TRBV11-2 and TRBJ2-1, with TRBD1 matching 10 bases. This CDR3 is built from 15 residues. Germline assignment: CDR1 SGHAT and CDR2 FQNNGV. V lost 5 bases to trimming and J lost 4 bases; unmatched junction nucleotides: 5. In nucleotides, the CDR3 is TGTGCCAGCAGCACGGGACAGGGGTTATACAATGAGCAGTTCTTC. As protein: CASSTGQGLYNEQFF.

V and J are TRBV12-3 or TRBV12-4 and TRBJ1-6, with 7 bases aligning to TRBD1. Trimming removed 5 bases from V and 9 bases from J; junction bases left unmatched: 10. The CDR3 covers 15 residues. DNA of the CDR3: TGTGCCAGCAGTGGGAGACAGGGTTCTTTTTCACCCCTCCACTTT. It specifies CASSGRQGSFSPLHF.

The chain has TRBV7-9 and TRBJ1-5, with D possibly being TRBD1 (5 bases). The CDR3 is 14 amino acids. V shed 5 bases and J shed 7 bases, with 15 bases lying between them. The germline gives CDR1 SEHNR, CDR2 FQNEAQ (reference sequence). CDR3 coding DNA: TGTGCCAGCAGCCCCTTGCAGGGAGTACAGCCCCAGCATTTT. Translated: CASSPLQGVQPQHF.

This clonotype was observed a handful of times. The genes are TRBV9 and TRBJ2-1; D is unclear. Trimming took off 4 bases at V and 0 bases at J, with 17 bases between the two ends. Germline CDR1 reads SGDLS; CDR2 reads YYNGEE. The CDR3 runs 17 residues. The CDR3 DNA reads as TGTGCCAGCAGCAACCCCGTAGCACCGAGCTCCTACAATGAGCAGTTCTTC. It codes for CASSNPVAPSSYNEQFF.

This chain joins TRBV3-1 and TRBJ1-1; D unclear. Germline V gene lookup returns CDR1 LGHDT and CDR2 YNNKEL (reference sequence). V shed 2 bases and J shed 8 bases, with 12 bases lying between them. The length of the CDR3 is 13 residues. DNA of the CDR3: TGTGCCAGCAGCCAAAGTTTCATGGTAGAAGCTTTCTTT. This encodes CASSQSFMVEAFF.

This clonotype was observed many times. This chain joins TRBV20-1 and TRBJ2-7; D uncertain. Germline assignment: CDR1 DFQATT and CDR2 SNEGSKA (reference sequence). The CDR3 spans 12 residues. V was clipped by 6 bases and J by 0 bases, with 9 bases between them. CDR3 DNA sequence: TGCAGTGCCCCGGTCAACTCCTACGAGCAGTACTTC. Residues: CSAPVNSYEQYF.

The CDR3 bases are TGTGCCAGCAGTTTAAAAGCGCGGACAAGCAATCAGCCCCAGCATTTT. Protein product: CASSLKARTSNQPQHF. The chain has TRBV27 and TRBJ1-5; the D gene is possibly TRBD1 (5 bases). This CDR3 is built from 16 residues. The ends were cut back, 2 bases at V and 1 base at J, with 12 bases in the middle. Germline V CDR1 and CDR2: MNHEY, SMNVEV (reference sequence).

The V and J genes are TRBV27 and TRBJ2-5; no definite D call. Germline V gene data show CDR1 as MNHEY and CDR2 as SMNVEV (reference sequence). This CDR3 is 14 amino acids long. V dropped 6 bases and J dropped 2 bases, with 13 bases sitting between them. DNA for the CDR3: TGTGCCAGCAGAACATTCGCGAAACAAGAGACCCAGTACTTC. Translation gives CASRTFAKQETQYF.

This clonotype has just a few counts. The chain recombines TRBV24-1 with TRBJ2-7, with a tentative D call TRBD1 (5 bases). This CDR3 is built from 16 residues. Germline assignment: CDR1 KGHDR and CDR2 SFDVKD. Deletions cut 3 bases from V and 0 bases from J, with 14 bases between. CDR3 coding DNA: TGTGCCACCAGTGATCGAGACAGCGACAGCTCCTACGAGCAGTACTTC. Amino acid sequence: CATSDRDSDSSYEQYF.

This clonotype has ten or more counts. V gene TRBV7-2 combines with J gene TRBJ2-3; TRBD2 matches 9 bases. The CDR3 has 13 residues. With 7 bases clipped from V and 1 base from J, the junction kept 0 bases outside the gene matches. The germline gives CDR1 SGHTA, CDR2 FQGNSA. In DNA form, the CDR3 reads TGTGCCAGCAAGCGGGGGGGCACAGATACGCAGTATTTT. It encodes CASKRGGTDTQYF.